A single sample is the source of the 20 T cell receptor beta chains below, sequenced in a study of control samples from healthy donors and cancer patients. The method was immunoSEQ multiplex PCR; TCRdb's version includes in-frame clones alone and lacks a portion of them. The table records tens of thousands of clones, 93% of them present only once. Specimen: PBMCs. The receptors shown here come from a woman between 50 and 59 years old with head and neck cancer.

V and J are TRBV6-2 or TRBV6-3 and TRBJ2-5, with a weak D call TRBD1 (5 bases). V shed 7 bases and J shed 5 bases, with 14 bases lying between them. The CDR3 consists of 13 residues. From germline, CDR1 is MNHEY and CDR2 SVGEGT. The CDR3, as DNA: TGTGCCAGCACCCCAGGGATGGGGGAGACCCAGTACTTC. Residues: CASTPGMGETQYF.

The CDR3 DNA reads TGTGCCAGCTCTTTGACTAGCGGGCAGCAGTTCTTC. Encoded protein: CASSLTSGQQFF. This chain connects TRBV5-6 to TRBJ2-1, with 10 bases fitting TRBD2. CDR3 length: 12 residues. In germline, CDR1 is SGHDT, CDR2 YYEEEE. V gave up 7 bases and J gave up 11 bases; unmatched junction bases: 6.

This sequence joins TRBV28 and TRBJ2-7; D call uncertain. The CDR3 runs to 17 residues. Trimming removed 6 bases at V and 1 base at J, with 22 bases between. Germline values: CDR1 MDHEN, CDR2 SYDVKM. In DNA, the CDR3 is TGTGCCAGCAGGGTCGTGAGGCGAATAGATAGGTCCTACGAGCAGTACTTC. This gives the protein CASRVVRRIDRSYEQYF.

This chain joins TRBV29-1 and TRBJ2-3; 9 bases fit TRBD1. Per germline, CDR1 SQVTM and CDR2 ANQGSEA. The CDR3 covers 16 residues. Losses at the gene ends were 7 bases for V and 0 bases for J; bases not matched to a gene: 11. This CDR3 is CSGRNRGPGSTDTQYF. Here the CDR3 DNA reads TGCAGCGGTAGGAACAGGGGGCCGGGAAGCACAGATACGCAGTATTTT.

In regard to this clone: At one end the junction does not follow the germline gene, possibly because of a read error. The genes are TRBV19 and TRBJ1-1, with TRBD1 as a possible D gene (5 bases). This CDR3 is built from 13 residues. The germline CDR1 and CDR2 sequences are LNHDA and SQIVND (reference sequence). The CDR3, as DNA: TGTGCCAGTAGCATAGGGGCGCGGACTGAAGCTTTCTTT. Protein sequence: CASSIGARTEAFF.

J is TRBJ2-3 and V is TRBV7-2, with 9 bases aligning to TRBD1. V lost 1 base and J lost 1; bases outside the gene matches: 6. Germline V lookup: CDR1 SGHTA, CDR2 FQGNSA. The CDR3 runs to 17 residues. CDR3 bases: TGTGCCAGCAGCTTAGAGGGGCGGACAGGGGGCACAGATACGCAGTATTTT. Its protein is CASSLEGRTGGTDTQYF.

The chain couples TRBV7-2 to TRBJ1-3; D is unclear. The CDR3 loop spans 15 amino acids. Germline lookup yields CDR1 SGHTA and CDR2 FQGNSA. Trimming stripped 5 bases from V and 3 bases from J, with 14 bases between. The CDR3 DNA sequence: TGTGCCAGCAGCCTCCTAGGGAGGGTTGGAAACACCATATATTTT. Translated, it gives CASSLLGRVGNTIYF.

V and J are TRBV2 and TRBJ1-2; a weak D match, TRBD1 (5 bases). Germline CDR1 and CDR2: SNHLY and FYNNEI. This CDR3 is 18 amino acids long. The V gene lost 2 bases and the J gene lost 4 bases, with 23 bases spanning the gap. CDR3 region: CASSERWLGEIYGYGYTF. In nucleotides, the CDR3 is TGTGCCAGCAGTGAACGATGGTTGGGGGAGATCTATGGCTATGGCTACACCTTC.

To note about this clone: Because the CDR3's place on the DNA is in doubt, the DNA is left out and the CDR3 is given as listed by TCRdb. J is TRBJ2-3 and V is TRBV21-1; TRBD1, as called in the table, went unchecked against the DNA. TRBV21-1 represents a pseudogene. 18 amino acids form the CDR3, both terminal residues included. The CDR3 spells CASSKGWVGQGTTDTQYF.

The chain links TRBV7-9 to TRBJ2-5; 8 nucleotides agree with TRBD1. V dropped 1 base and J dropped 3; count of bases not matched to a gene: 7. CDR1 and CDR2 (germline): SEHNR, FQNEAQ (reference sequence). The CDR3 is 16 amino acids. CDR3 in DNA: TGTGCCAGCAGCTTAGGAGTAACAGGGGGTGAAGAGACCCAGTACTTC. Its translation is CASSLGVTGGEETQYF.

This chain connects TRBV29-1 to TRBJ2-1; the D is unclear. Trimming left V 6 bases short and J 6 bases short, with 18 bases between. CDR1 is SQVTM and CDR2 is ANQGSEA in the germline V gene. The CDR3 extends over 14 amino acids. CDR3 nucleotides: TGCAGCGTCCCTGGCGTATCGCCCCGCAATGAGCAGTTCTTC. Protein: CSVPGVSPRNEQFF.

This clone was counted once. The V call is TRBV7-2, the J call TRBJ2-1; D is perhaps TRBD1 (6 bases). V dropped 5 bases and J dropped 0 bases, with 17 bases sitting between them. This CDR3 has 17 residues. Looked up from germline, CDR1 is SGHTA and CDR2 is FQGNSA. CDR3 nucleotides: TGTGCCAGCAGCACGCCGGGAACGGGACACTCCTACAATGAGCAGTTCTTC. It is translated as CASSTPGTGHSYNEQFF.

This clone was recorded only once. V usage is TRBV28 and J usage is TRBJ1-2; D is undetermined. CDR3 size: 14 residues. Trimming shortened V by 1 base and J by 6 bases, and 12 bases separated the two germline ends. Germline V gene data show CDR1 as MDHEN and CDR2 as SYDVKM. CDR3 residues: CASSLSYGFDGYTF. CDR3 in DNA: TGTGCCAGCAGTTTATCATACGGGTTTGATGGCTACACCTTC.

The chain employs TRBV9 and TRBJ1-1, with TRBD1 as a possible D gene (5 bases). Trimming took 0 bases from V and 5 from J, leaving 11 bases between them. Germline V lookup: CDR1 SGDLS, CDR2 YYNGEE. The CDR3 sequence is 14 residues long. Here the CDR3 DNA reads TGTGCCAGCAGCGTAGCGGGGGAGGCAACTGAAGCTTTCTTT. It codes for CASSVAGEATEAFF.

The V call is TRBV27, the J call TRBJ2-3; 7 bases map to TRBD1. Germline loops: CDR1 MNHEY, CDR2 SMNVEV (reference sequence). The CDR3 runs to 16 residues. The trim removed 3 bases at V and 5 bases at J, leaving 11 bases unmatched. CDR3 amino acids: CASSFLGGLGKDTQYF. The DNA for the CDR3 is TGTGCCAGCAGTTTTTTAGGGGGCCTTGGCAAAGATACGCAGTATTTT.

This clone was counted a single time. The chain combines TRBV6-1 with TRBJ1-5, with D possibly TRBD1 on 6 matching bases. Trimming shortened V by 1 base and J by 3 bases, and 16 bases separated the two germline ends. Germline V gene lookup returns CDR1 MNHNS and CDR2 SASEGT. The CDR3 runs to 17 residues. CDR3 protein: CASSEEGGMRDNQPQHF. The CDR3 DNA sequence: TGTGCCAGCAGTGAAGAGGGGGGGATGCGGGACAATCAGCCCCAGCATTTT.

The chain has TRBV6-1 and TRBJ1-1; D is ambiguous. The CDR3 runs to 13 residues. Germline assignment: CDR1 MNHNS and CDR2 SASEGT. V lost 1 base to trimming and J lost 11 bases, with 14 bases between them. CDR3 sequence reads: CASSEGGLKWAFF. The CDR3 DNA follows: TGTGCCAGCAGTGAAGGAGGGTTGAAATGGGCTTTCTTT.

V is TRBV19 and J is TRBJ2-1; TRBD2 matches 9 bases. Trimming cost V 0 bases and J 0 bases; bases outside gene matches: 24. There are 24 residues in the CDR3. Germline CDR1 is LNHDA and CDR2 is SQIVND (reference sequence). For the CDR3, the DNA is TGTGCCAGTAGTATAGATCCATTTCGACAGGGATGGTTAGCGGGGGCCTACTCCTACAATGAGCAGTTCTTC. Residues: CASSIDPFRQGWLAGAYSYNEQFF.

The V gene is TRBV30, the J gene TRBJ1-5; D may be TRBD1 (5 bases). The V end lost 4 bases, the J end lost 0 bases, and 10 bases lay between the germline ends. This CDR3 has 14 amino acids. CDR1 is GTSNPN and CDR2 is SVGIG in the germline V gene (reference sequence). Here the CDR3 reads CAWTEGLSNQPQHF. CDR3 nucleotides: TGTGCCTGGACTGAGGGACTTAGCAATCAGCCCCAGCATTTT.

The chain links TRBV6-5 to TRBJ1-1; D uncertain. The CDR3 covers 13 residues. The V gene's germline CDR1 is MNHEY and CDR2 SVGAGI. Trimming stripped 6 bases from V and 1 base from J, with 9 bases between. CDR3 in amino acids: CASSAEGNTEAFF. Here the CDR3 DNA reads TGTGCCAGCAGCGCCGAGGGGAACACTGAAGCTTTCTTT.